What follows are 10 T cell receptor beta chains derived from one specimen sequenced in a study of T cell responses to AZD1222 COVID-19 vaccine. The table came from immunoSEQ multiplex PCR; TCRdb's copy has only in-frame clones and leaves some out. This table holds tens of thousands of clones, 70% to 90% found once. The sequencing here drew on peripheral blood, taken on day 0 of AZD1222 vaccination. These receptors were obtained from an adult in good health.

In regard to this clone: Within the sample, other DNA sequences also encode this same CDR3. V gene TRBV9 combines with J gene TRBJ2-1; TRBD1 matches at 7 bases. This CDR3 spans 15 amino acids. CDR1 and CDR2 (germline): SGDLS, YYNGEE. J lost 4 bases, V lost 4 bases, and 8 bases had no gene match. In DNA form, the CDR3 reads TGTGCCAGCAGCCTCACCGGGACAGCTTACAATGAGCAGTTCTTC. Its protein is CASSLTGTAYNEQFF.

This chain links TRBV24-1 with TRBJ2-2, with a tentative D call TRBD2 (5 bases). Trimming removed 3 bases from V and 3 bases from J, with 16 bases in between. The CDR3 is made up of 17 amino acids. Germline-derived CDR1 and CDR2 are KGHDR and SFDVKD. The CDR3 DNA reads as TGTGCCACCAGTGATACGAGTTCCGCGAGGGACACCGGGGAGCTGTTTTTT. It specifies CATSDTSSARDTGELFF.

V and J are TRBV6-5 and TRBJ1-5; no definite D call. The CDR3 runs 14 residues. Germline CDR1 is MNHEY and CDR2 is SVGAGI. V dropped 0 bases and J dropped 5 bases, with 8 bases sitting between them. The CDR3 sequence: CASSYSWGDQPQHF. The CDR3 DNA reads as TGTGCCAGCAGTTACTCGTGGGGAGATCAGCCCCAGCATTTT.

This sequence joins TRBV19 and TRBJ2-6; the match to TRBD1 covers 7 bases. The CDR3 sequence is 17 residues long. Germline V gene data show CDR1 as LNHDA and CDR2 as SQIVND (reference sequence). The V and J ends lost 5 bases and 2 bases, in that order; junction bases with no gene match: 9. CDR3 loop: CASSPREDRAGANVLTF. The CDR3 DNA follows: TGTGCCAGTAGTCCCAGGGAAGACAGGGCTGGGGCCAACGTCCTGACTTTC.

The rearrangement uses TRBV11-2 and TRBJ2-7; possibly TRBD1 for D (5 bases). This CDR3 contains 16 residues. With 0 bases removed from V and 2 bases from J, the gap between germline ends came to 14 bases. CDR1 and CDR2 (germline): SGHAT, FQNNGV. Here the CDR3 reads CASSLEGRAGPYEQYF. The CDR3 DNA follows: TGTGCCAGCAGCTTAGAAGGCAGGGCTGGCCCCTACGAGCAGTACTTC.

The chain combines TRBV11-2 with TRBJ1-4; D unclear. V gave up 1 base and J gave up 8 bases, with 8 bases separating them. Germline lookup yields CDR1 SGHAT and CDR2 FQNNGV. The CDR3 runs to 13 residues. In nucleotides, the CDR3 is TGTGCCAGCAGCTTAGGAACGAGAGAAAAACTGTTTTTT. This encodes CASSLGTREKLFF.

This chain uses TRBV2 with TRBJ2-1, with TRBD2 matching over 10 bases. CDR3 length: 14 amino acids. Trimming took 6 bases from V and 6 from J; bases not matched to a gene: 5. Germline values: CDR1 SNHLY, CDR2 FYNNEI. This CDR3 is CASRGLAVFNEQFF. The CDR3 nucleotides read TGTGCCAGCAGAGGACTAGCGGTCTTCAATGAGCAGTTCTTC.

V is TRBV19 and J is TRBJ1-2; no clear D gene. The CDR3 totals 12 residues. The V gene lost 3 bases and the J gene lost 0 bases, with 2 bases spanning the gap. Per germline, CDR1 LNHDA and CDR2 SQIVND (reference sequence). The CDR3 loop is CASSITNYGYTF. The CDR3 DNA follows: TGTGCCAGTAGTATCACTAACTATGGCTACACCTTC.

In this sample, this clone turned up a few times. V gene TRBV6-1 combines with J gene TRBJ1-1; no clear D gene. With 3 bases removed from V and 1 base from J, the gap between germline ends came to 9 bases. Germline-derived CDR1 and CDR2 are MNHNS and SASEGT. The CDR3 runs to 14 residues. The CDR3 loop is CASSDVVGNTEAFF. In nucleotides, the CDR3 is TGTGCCAGCAGTGATGTTGTGGGGAACACTGAAGCTTTCTTT.

The chain uses TRBV19 and TRBJ2-1; 9 bases line up with TRBD2. J was trimmed by 6 bases and V by 3 bases; bases with no gene match: 6. The CDR3 covers 15 residues. The germline CDR1 and CDR2 sequences are LNHDA and SQIVND (reference sequence). CDR3 sequence: CASSIKRTSVNEQFF. The CDR3 bases are TGTGCCAGTAGTATTAAGCGGACTAGCGTCAATGAGCAGTTCTTC.